This T cell receptor (beta chain) was retrieved from a study of OX40 agonist ivuxolimab in advanced cancers. Study background: Patients were treated with intravenous ivuxolimab, dosed at 0.01 to 10 mg/kg and infused every 2 weeks. Prior anti-PD-1, anti-PD-L1 or anti-CTLA-4 therapy did not bar entry, and about 38% had some. Study conclusions and caveats: Doses of 0.1 to 3.0 mg/kg were accompanied by clonal expansion of CD4+ and CD8+ blood T cells by week 6. There were, on average, more expanded clones in CD8+ T cells than in CD4+.

In the case of this clone: Its target is unknown.

Generated by immunoSEQ multiplex PCR, the TCRdb table keeps only in-frame clones and is missing some. The table records tens of thousands of clones, nearly 90% of them present only once. The input for sequencing was CD4+ or CD8+ T cells sorted from blood, taken in a trial of the OX40 agonist ivuxolimab. The clonotype comes from an adult with an advanced solid tumor such as melanoma, head and neck, liver or kidney cancer.

The DNA for the CDR3 is TGTGCCAGCAGCGCACGCCGGGACAGGGGGAACATGAACACTGAAGCTTTCTTT. Residues: CASSARRDRGNMNTEAFF. The chain carries TRBV9 and TRBJ1-1; 11 bases are shared with TRBD1. The CDR3 spans 18 residues. V dropped 3 bases and J dropped 0; count of bases not matched to a gene: 10. Germline-derived CDR1 and CDR2 are SGDLS and YYNGEE.